Listed below are T cell receptor beta chains from one sample, sequenced in a study of blood T cell repertoires in COVID-19. The assay was immunoSEQ multiplex PCR, and TCRdb's table has in-frame clones only and misses some. This sample has about 66,000 clones; roughly 86% occur once, and the top ten carry about 1.3%. The sequencing input was peripheral blood. The origin of the receptors is a man aged 60 to 69 with acute or convalescent COVID-19. The CDR3 runs from the conserved cysteine through the conserved F or W. The D gene is left open where the match is weak. Clone size is given for some rows only: seen once, a few or many times, or a class if the clone is expanded.

TRBV6-5	NA	NA	TRBJ2-2	TGTGCCAGCAGGGGGCGCGTTAACACCGGGGAGCTGTTTTTT	CASRGRVNTGELFF
TRBV5-1	NA	NA	TRBJ1-3	TGCGCCAGCAGCTTGGAGTCCCGGGGGGCGGACGTCGGAAACACCATATATTTT	CASSLESRGADVGNTIYF
TRBV23-1	NA	few	TRBJ2-2	TGCGCCAGGGGGAAAGTGAGGGAGATCGGGGAGCTGTTTTTT	CARGKVREIGELFF
TRBV7-9	TRBD1	NA	TRBJ2-5	TGTGCCAGCAGCAAAGGACAGGGGGCTTTGGAGACCCAGTACTTC	CASSKGQGALETQYF
TRBV27	TRBD1	NA	TRBJ2-1	TGTGCCAGCAGTTTTCCCGGACAGGGCAATGAGCAGTTCTTC	CASSFPGQGNEQFF
TRBV7-9	NA	NA	TRBJ1-1	TGTGCCATTAGGAGGGAAGCTTTCTTT	CAIRREAFF
TRBV7-9	NA	NA	TRBJ1-2	TGTGCCAGCACCCTAGGGGGGGTCCGTACCGCTAACTATGGCTACACCTTC	CASTLGGVRTANYGYTF
TRBV7-9	TRBD2	once	TRBJ2-1	TGTGCCAGCAGCTTCCCCGGGGGGGCCGGGGATGAGCAGTTCTTC	CASSFPGGAGDEQFF
TRBV4-1	NA	NA	TRBJ1-5	TGCGCCAGCAGCCAAGGCCAGGGTGAAGGTCAGCCCCAGCATTTT	CASSQGQGEGQPQHF
TRBV4-2	NA	NA	TRBJ1-3	TGTGCCAGCAGCCAAGATGGAGAACAGGCGGGAAACACCATATATTTT	CASSQDGEQAGNTIYF
TRBV5-1	NA	NA	TRBJ2-5	TGCGCCAGCAGCTTGGCCGAGGTACAGACCCAGTACTTC	CASSLAEVQTQYF
TRBV6-4	TRBD1	few	TRBJ1-1	TGTGCCAGCATTTACACCCCTCCCGGGGACAGGAGGCCAGTGAACACTGAAGCTTTCTTT	CASIYTPPGDRRPVNTEAFF
TRBV6-6	NA	NA	TRBJ1-1	TGTGCCAGCAGTTACTCGCCGGGACACTTACTAGCTGAAGCTTTCTTT	CASSYSPGHLLAEAFF
TRBV6-6	TRBD1	NA	TRBJ1-2	TGTGCCAGCAGTCGACGTGGGACAGGGGGCTTGAGACTCTATGGCTACACCTTC	CASSRRGTGGLRLYGYTF
TRBV19	TRBD1	few	TRBJ1-1	TGTGCCAGTAGTAGTGACAGGGTGGACACTGAAGCTTTCTTT	CASSSDRVDTEAFF
TRBV5-1	NA	NA	TRBJ1-2	TGCGCCAGCAGCTGGCCGGGGGAAACTAATGGCTACACCTTC	CASSWPGETNGYTF
TRBV9	NA	once	TRBJ1-2	TGTGCCAGCAGCGATCTCAGGGATTTAAACTATGGCTACACCTTC	CASSDLRDLNYGYTF
TRBV27	NA	NA	TRBJ2-5	TGTGCCAGCAGTTTATCGCGGTGGCAAGAGACCCAGTACTTC	CASSLSRWQETQYF
TRBV7-9	NA	NA	TRBJ2-5	TGTGCCAGCAGCTTAACCCCGACTGAGACCCAGTACTTC	CASSLTPTETQYF
TRBV9	NA	NA	TRBJ2-6	TGTGCCAGTTACGGCTCAGGGGTGGACTCTGGGGCCAACGTCCTGACTTTC	CASYGSGVDSGANVLTF
TRBV7-2	TRBD2	few	TRBJ2-1	TGTGCCAGCAGCACCGGGACTAGCGGTTACAATGAGCAGTTCTTC	CASSTGTSGYNEQFF
TRBV5-6	TRBD1	NA	TRBJ1-2	TGTGCCAGCAGCTTACCGGGACAGGGGATAAACTATGGCTACACCTTC	CASSLPGQGINYGYTF
TRBV5-6	TRBD1	NA	TRBJ1-2	TGTGCCAGCAGGCGGACAGGCGAGGGTGGCTACACCTTC	CASRRTGEGGYTF
TRBV6-5	NA	NA	TRBJ1-4	TGTGCCAGCAGTCGGACAGACTTTAATGAAAAACTGTTTTTT	CASSRTDFNEKLFF
TRBV19	TRBD1	NA	TRBJ1-2	TGTGCCAGTATGCTGGGACAGGGGGGCGGCTACACCTTC	CASMLGQGGGYTF
TRBV20-1	NA	NA	TRBJ1-2	TGCAGTGCCGCACAGGGAAATGGCTACACCTTC	CSAAQGNGYTF
TRBV2	NA	NA	TRBJ1-5	TGTGCCAGCAGTGGTCAGGGCGACGGTTCGCCCCAGCATTTT	CASSGQGDGSPQHF
TRBV10-3	NA	NA	TRBJ1-4	TGTGCCATCAGTGAGTTCAGGGATGAAAAACTGTTTTTT	CAISEFRDEKLFF
TRBV7-9	TRBD1	NA	TRBJ2-2	TGTGCCAGCAGCGCGGACAGGCCAAACACCGGGGAGCTGTTTTTT	CASSADRPNTGELFF
TRBV5-1	NA	NA	TRBJ1-2	TGCGCCAGCAGCCCGGGACAACGTTTTACTAACTATGGCTACACCTTC	CASSPGQRFTNYGYTF
TRBV20-1	NA	NA	TRBJ1-5	TGCAGTGCTAGTTCTCAAGGGGTAGGTCAGCCCCAGCATTTT	CSASSQGVGQPQHF
TRBV13	TRBD2	NA	TRBJ2-2	TGTGCCAGCAGCAACCCACTGGCGGGGGAGAACACCGGGGAGCTGTTTTTT	CASSNPLAGENTGELFF
TRBV5-1	NA	NA	TRBJ1-6	TGCGCCAGCAGCTCGGGAGGGGGGTATAATTCACCCCTCCACTTT	CASSSGGGYNSPLHF
TRBV6-5	NA	NA	TRBJ1-1	TGTGCCAGCAGTTACGACAGGAACGGACGGGCTGAAGCTTTCTTT	CASSYDRNGRAEAFF
TRBV3-1/TRBV3-2	TRBD1	few	TRBJ2-7	TGTGCCAGCAGCCCCGGACAGGGGGCGCACGAGCAGTACTTC	CASSPGQGAHEQYF
TRBV13	TRBD1	NA	TRBJ2-7	TGTGCCAGCAGCCGAGAAAATACAGGGGACGAGCAGTACTTC	CASSRENTGDEQYF
TRBV11-2	NA	NA	TRBJ2-3	TGTGCCAGCAGCTTAGACGGGGGTAGGGCTAGCTGGCCAGATACGCAGTATTTT	CASSLDGGRASWPDTQYF
TRBV7-8	NA	NA	TRBJ1-1	TGTGCCAGCAGCTTAGTGGGCAGTATGAACACTGAAGCTTTCTTT	CASSLVGSMNTEAFF
TRBV4-1	NA	NA	TRBJ2-5	TGCGCCAGCAGCCAAGATCTACCTCGGGGGTCCGGTATGCAAGAGACCCAGTACTTC	CASSQDLPRGSGMQETQYF
TRBV19	TRBD1	NA	TRBJ1-4	TGTGCCAGTAGTATCGGGACAGGCAAGACTATGGAAAAACTGTTTTTT	CASSIGTGKTMEKLFF
TRBV19	TRBD1	NA	TRBJ1-2	TGTGCCAGTAGCCCCGGGACAGGTAGGGGCTACACCTTC	CASSPGTGRGYTF
TRBV2	NA	NA	TRBJ1-4	TGTGCCAGCATCCCACAGCCAACTAATGAAAAACTGTTTTTT	CASIPQPTNEKLFF
TRBV20-1	TRBD1	NA	TRBJ1-2	TGCAGTGCTAGTATCGGGACAGGGACCCGTGGCTACACCTTC	CSASIGTGTRGYTF
TRBV10-3	TRBD1	once	TRBJ1-6	TGTGCCATCAGTGGGGACAGCTCTAATTCACCCCTCCACTTT	CAISGDSSNSPLHF
TRBV27	TRBD2	NA	TRBJ2-5	TGTGCCAGCAGAGGACTAGCGGGGGGCCGGGGAGAGACCCAGTACTTC	CASRGLAGGRGETQYF
TRBV14	TRBD1	NA	TRBJ2-1	TGTGCCAGCAGCCAAGCCCACAGGGGGGCCTACAATGAGCAGTTCTTC	CASSQAHRGAYNEQFF
TRBV6-6	NA	NA	TRBJ2-7	TGTGCCAGCAGTTACCAGGATACCTACGAGCAGTACTTC	CASSYQDTYEQYF
TRBV3-1/TRBV3-2	NA	NA	TRBJ2-1	TGTGCCAGCAGCCAGGGGGCAACCACCCAATGGGGGGAGCAGTTCTTC	CASSQGATTQWGEQFF
TRBV3-1/TRBV3-2	NA	NA	TRBJ1-4	TGTGCCAGCAGCCAAGAAGACATGATTGGAACTAATGAAAAACTGTTTTTT	CASSQEDMIGTNEKLFF
TRBV27	TRBD1	NA	TRBJ1-2	TGTGCCAGCAGTGCCCGGGACAGAACACAGGAGGACTATGGCTACACCTTC	CASSARDRTQEDYGYTF
TRBV12-3/TRBV12-4	NA	NA	TRBJ2-4	TGTGCCAGCAAACGGGATACAGGGTTCGAACAGTACTTC	CASKRDTGFEQYF
TRBV6-5	TRBD1	NA	TRBJ2-7	TGTGCCAGCAGCCGGACAGGGGGCGTATATAACGAGCAGTACTTC	CASSRTGGVYNEQYF
TRBV2	NA	NA	TRBJ2-6	TGTGCCAGCAGTGAGGGAGGACTTACTGGGGCCAACGTCCTGACTTTC	CASSEGGLTGANVLTF
TRBV14	NA	NA	TRBJ1-2	TGTGCCAGCAGCCAACGACACACAGGAAGCTATGGCTACACCTTC	CASSQRHTGSYGYTF
TRBV6-5	TRBD1	NA	TRBJ1-4	TGTGCCAGCAGAACTCACGGGGACAGGGGTGAAAAACTGTTTTTT	CASRTHGDRGEKLFF
TRBV2	NA	NA	TRBJ1-1	TGTGCCAGCAGCGTCCTTACTGAAGCTTTCTTT	CASSVLTEAFF
TRBV5-1	NA	once	TRBJ1-4	TGCGCCAGCAGCTTGGAGCGGGGAGTGGGGGCAACTAATGAAAAACTGTTTTTT	CASSLERGVGATNEKLFF
TRBV30	NA	NA	TRBJ1-5	TGTGCCTGGAGTGGCCTCTATAGCAATCAGCCCCAGCATTTT	CAWSGLYSNQPQHF
TRBV24-1	TRBD1	NA	TRBJ2-3	TGTGCCACCAGGGGACAGGGGGGAGGTAGCACAGATACGCAGTATTTT	CATRGQGGGSTDTQYF
TRBV7-9	NA	once	TRBJ2-3	TGTGCCAGCAGAACGTCATTGGAGGATGATACGCAGTATTTT	CASRTSLEDDTQYF